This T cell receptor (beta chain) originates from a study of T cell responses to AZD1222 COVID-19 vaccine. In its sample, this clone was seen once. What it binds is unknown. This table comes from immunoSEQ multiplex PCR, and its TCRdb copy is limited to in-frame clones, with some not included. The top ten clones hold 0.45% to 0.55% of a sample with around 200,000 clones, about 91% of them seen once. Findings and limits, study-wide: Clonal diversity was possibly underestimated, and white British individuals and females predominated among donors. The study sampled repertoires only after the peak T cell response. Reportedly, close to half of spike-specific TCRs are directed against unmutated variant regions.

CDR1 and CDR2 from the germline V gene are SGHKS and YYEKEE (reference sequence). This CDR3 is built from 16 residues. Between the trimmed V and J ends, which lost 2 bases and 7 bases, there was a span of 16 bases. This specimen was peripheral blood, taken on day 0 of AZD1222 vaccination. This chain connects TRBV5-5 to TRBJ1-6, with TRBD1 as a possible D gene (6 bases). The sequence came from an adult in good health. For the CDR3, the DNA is TGTGCCAGCAGCTTCGATCAGGGCAGGGGAAATTCACCCCTCCACTTT. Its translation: CASSFDQGRGNSPLHF.